The present entry profiles one TCR beta chain with its context. The record originates from a study of blood T cell repertoires in COVID-19. Study details: Whether acute or convalescent, the COVID-19 samples came from the United States, Italy and Spain. Sample material is recorded as cDNA or gDNA derived from T cells, B-cell-depleted T cells, or PBMCs.

There are 16 residues in the CDR3. Germline V gives CDR1 MGHDK, CDR2 SYGVNS. V dropped 4 bases and J dropped 5; count of bases not matched to a gene: 10. In the authors' methods: Reference gene primer amplification yielded estimated nucleated cell counts. This table comes from immunoSEQ multiplex PCR, and its TCRdb copy is limited to in-frame clones, with some not included. That table gives V, J and clone size, and the DNA gave D and trimming. The sample records hundreds of thousands of clones, around 89% being singletons. The sequence was obtained from a woman between 45 and 65 years old with active or convalescent COVID-19. The source material was peripheral blood. The V call is TRBV25-1, the J call TRBJ1-2, with 10 bases matching TRBD1. This CDR3 is CASSGGGQGEKYGYTF. The CDR3 DNA sequence: TGTGCCAGCAGTGGGGGCGGACAGGGGGAAAAATATGGCTACACCTTC.